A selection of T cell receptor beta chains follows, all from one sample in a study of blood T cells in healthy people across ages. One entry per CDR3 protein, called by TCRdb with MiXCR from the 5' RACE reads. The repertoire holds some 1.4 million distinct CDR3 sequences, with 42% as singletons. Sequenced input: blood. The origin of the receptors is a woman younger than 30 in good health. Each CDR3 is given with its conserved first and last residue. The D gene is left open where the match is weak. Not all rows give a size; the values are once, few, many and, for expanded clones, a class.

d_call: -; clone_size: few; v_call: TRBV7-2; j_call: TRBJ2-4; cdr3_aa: CASSPSTDIQYF; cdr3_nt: TGTGCCAGCAGCCCCTCAACGGACATTCAGTACTTC
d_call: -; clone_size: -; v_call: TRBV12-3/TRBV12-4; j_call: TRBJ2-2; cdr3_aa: CASSPSQGYRELFF; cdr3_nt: TGTGCCAGCAGCCCGTCTCAGGGGTACAGGGAGCTGTTTTTT
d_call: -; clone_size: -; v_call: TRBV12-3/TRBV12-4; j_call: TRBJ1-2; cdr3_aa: CASRAGTTGGYGYTF; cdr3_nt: TGTGCCAGCAGGGCAGGGACAACAGGAGGGTATGGCTACACCTTC
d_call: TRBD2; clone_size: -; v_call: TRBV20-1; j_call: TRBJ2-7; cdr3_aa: CSASTSGGKYEQYF; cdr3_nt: TGCAGTGCTAGTACTAGCGGGGGGAAGTATGAGCAGTACTTC
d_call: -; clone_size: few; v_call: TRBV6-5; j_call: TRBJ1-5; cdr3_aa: CASSDSFNQPQHF; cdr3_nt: TGTGCCAGCAGTGACAGCTTCAATCAGCCCCAGCATTTT
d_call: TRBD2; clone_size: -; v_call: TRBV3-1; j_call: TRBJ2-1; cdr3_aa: CASTQPGLAGGPEETQFF; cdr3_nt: TGTGCCAGCACCCAACCAGGGCTAGCGGGGGGACCAGAAGAGACCCAGTTCTTC
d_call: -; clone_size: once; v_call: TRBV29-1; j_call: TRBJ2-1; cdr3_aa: CSVDSLRALSGYNEQFF; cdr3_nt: TGCAGCGTTGACTCGCTCAGGGCCCTTAGCGGCTACAATGAGCAGTTCTTC
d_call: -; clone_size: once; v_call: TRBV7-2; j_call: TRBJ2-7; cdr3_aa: CASSRSITGETYEQYF; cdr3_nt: TGTGCCAGCAGCCGATCGATTACAGGCGAGACCTACGAGCAGTACTTC
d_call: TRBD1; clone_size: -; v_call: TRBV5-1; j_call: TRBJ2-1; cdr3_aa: CASSQGTGDYNEQFF; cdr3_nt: TGCGCCAGCAGTCAGGGGACAGGGGACTACAATGAGCAGTTCTTC
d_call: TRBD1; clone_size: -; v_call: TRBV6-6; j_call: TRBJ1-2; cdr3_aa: CASNNPRTGLYGYTF; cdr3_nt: TGTGCCAGCAATAACCCCCGGACAGGCCTCTATGGCTACACCTTC
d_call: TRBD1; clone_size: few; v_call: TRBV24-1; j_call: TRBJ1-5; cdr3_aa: CATSDTGTGRIQPQHF; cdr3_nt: TGTGCCACCAGTGACACCGGGACAGGGAGGATTCAGCCCCAGCATTTT
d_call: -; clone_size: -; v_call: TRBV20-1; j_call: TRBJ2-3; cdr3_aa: CSAYRGDTQYF; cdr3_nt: TGCAGTGCTTATCGAGGGGATACGCAGTATTTT
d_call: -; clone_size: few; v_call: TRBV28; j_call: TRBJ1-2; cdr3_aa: CASTGGGLYGYTF; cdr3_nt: TGTGCCAGTACCGGGGGGGGGCTTTACGGCTACACCTTC
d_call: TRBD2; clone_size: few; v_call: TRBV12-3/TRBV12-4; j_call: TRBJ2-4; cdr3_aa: CASSSTSGRGKNIQYF; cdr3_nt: TGTGCCAGCAGTAGCACTAGCGGGAGGGGGAAAAACATTCAGTACTTC
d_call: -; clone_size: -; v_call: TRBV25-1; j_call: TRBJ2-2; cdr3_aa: CASTRQVERADTGELFF; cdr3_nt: TGTGCCAGCACTCGACAGGTCGAACGCGCGGACACCGGGGAGCTGTTTTTT
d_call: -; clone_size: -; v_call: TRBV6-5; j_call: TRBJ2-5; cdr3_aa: CASSDSVGLETQYF; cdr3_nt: TGTGCCAGCAGTGACTCGGTTGGCCTGGAGACCCAGTACTTC
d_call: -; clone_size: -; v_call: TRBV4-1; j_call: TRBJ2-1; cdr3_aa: CASSQTPLENEQFF; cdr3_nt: TGCGCCAGCAGCCAAACACCCCTAGAGAATGAGCAGTTCTTC
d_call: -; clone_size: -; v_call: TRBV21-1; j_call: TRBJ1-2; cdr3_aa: CTSSTGDYGYTF; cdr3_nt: TGTACCAGCAGCACAGGGGACTATGGCTACACCTTC
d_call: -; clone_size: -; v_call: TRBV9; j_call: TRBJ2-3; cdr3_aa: CASGGKYGSNTDTQYF; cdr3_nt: TGTGCCAGCGGAGGGAAATACGGGTCAAACACAGATACGCAGTATTTT
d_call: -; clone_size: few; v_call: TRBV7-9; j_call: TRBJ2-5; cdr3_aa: CASSLDPQETQYF; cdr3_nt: TGTGCCAGCAGCTTAGATCCGCAAGAGACCCAGTACTTC
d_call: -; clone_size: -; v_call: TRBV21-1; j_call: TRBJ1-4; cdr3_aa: CASSKGDRGPAANEKLFF; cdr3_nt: TGTGCCAGCAGCAAAGGGGACAGGGGGCCGGCGGCTAATGAAAAACTGTTTTTT
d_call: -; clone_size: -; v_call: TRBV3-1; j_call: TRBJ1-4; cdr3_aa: CASSQVGASYEKLFF; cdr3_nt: TGTGCCAGCAGCCAAGTGGGGGCATCTTATGAAAAACTGTTTTTT
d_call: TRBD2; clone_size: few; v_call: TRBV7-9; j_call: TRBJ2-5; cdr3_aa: CASSLERGGGETQYF; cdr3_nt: TGTGCCAGCAGCTTAGAACGAGGCGGGGGAGAGACCCAGTACTTC
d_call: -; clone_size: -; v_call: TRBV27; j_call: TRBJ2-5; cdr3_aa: CASSRRFDYPLALNEQYF; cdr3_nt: TGTGCCAGCAGCCGAAGGTTTGACTACCCCCTTGCCCTTAATGAGCAGTACTTC
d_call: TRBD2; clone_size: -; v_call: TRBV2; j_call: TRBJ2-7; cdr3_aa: CASSEGGLAGLGVYEQYF; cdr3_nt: TGTGCCAGCAGTGAAGGTGGACTAGCGGGTTTAGGAGTCTACGAGCAGTACTTC
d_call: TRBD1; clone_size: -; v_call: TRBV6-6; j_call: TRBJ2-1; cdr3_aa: CASPTRDRVWNEQFF; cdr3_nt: TGTGCCAGCCCGACTCGGGACAGGGTTTGGAATGAGCAGTTCTTC
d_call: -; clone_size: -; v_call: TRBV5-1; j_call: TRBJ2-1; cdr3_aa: CASSLGWNPGEQFF; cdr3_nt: TGCGCCAGCAGCTTGGGATGGAACCCGGGAGAGCAGTTCTTC
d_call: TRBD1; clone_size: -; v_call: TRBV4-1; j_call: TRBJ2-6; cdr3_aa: CASSQPGTGSSGANVLTF; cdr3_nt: TGCGCCAGCAGCCAACCCGGGACAGGCAGCTCTGGGGCCAACGTCCTGACTTTC
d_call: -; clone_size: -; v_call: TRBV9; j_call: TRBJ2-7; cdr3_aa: CASSVEAGDIYEQYF; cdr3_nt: TGTGCCAGCAGCGTAGAGGCAGGCGATATCTACGAGCAGTACTTC
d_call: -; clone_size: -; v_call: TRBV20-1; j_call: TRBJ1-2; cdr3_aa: CSARMGGHGYTF; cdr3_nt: TGCAGTGCTAGAATGGGAGGCCATGGCTACACCTTC
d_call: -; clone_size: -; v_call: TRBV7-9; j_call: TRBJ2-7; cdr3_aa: CASSGGAGTYYEQYF; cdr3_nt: TGTGCCAGCAGCGGGGGAGCCGGGACCTACTACGAGCAGTACTTC
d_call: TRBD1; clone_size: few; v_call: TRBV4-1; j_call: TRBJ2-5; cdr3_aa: CASSRVSPTGAGETQYF; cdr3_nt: TGCGCCAGCAGCCGAGTATCCCCGACAGGGGCCGGAGAGACCCAGTACTTC
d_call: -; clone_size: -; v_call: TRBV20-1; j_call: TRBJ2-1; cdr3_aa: CSASTREWGEQFF; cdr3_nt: TGCAGTGCTAGTACCCGGGAGTGGGGTGAGCAGTTCTTC
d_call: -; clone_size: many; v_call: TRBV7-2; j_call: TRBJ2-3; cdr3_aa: CASSSLGTQYF; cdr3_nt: TGTGCCAGCAGCTCGCTGGGTACGCAGTATTTT
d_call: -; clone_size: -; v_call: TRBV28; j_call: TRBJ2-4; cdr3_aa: CASSLVGNIQYF; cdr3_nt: TGTGCCAGCAGTTTGGTGGGGAACATTCAGTACTTC